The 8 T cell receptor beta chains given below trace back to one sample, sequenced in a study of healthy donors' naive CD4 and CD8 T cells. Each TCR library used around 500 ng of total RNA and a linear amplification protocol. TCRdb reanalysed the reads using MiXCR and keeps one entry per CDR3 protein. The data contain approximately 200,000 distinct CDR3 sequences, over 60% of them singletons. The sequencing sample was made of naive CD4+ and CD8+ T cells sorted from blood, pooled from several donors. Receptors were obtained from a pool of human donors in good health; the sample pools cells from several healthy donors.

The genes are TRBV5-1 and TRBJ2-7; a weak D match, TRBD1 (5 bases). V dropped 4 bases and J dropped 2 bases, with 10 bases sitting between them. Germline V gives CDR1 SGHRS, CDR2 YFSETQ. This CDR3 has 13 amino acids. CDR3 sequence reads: CASSHSTAYEQYF. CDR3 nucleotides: TGCGCCAGCAGCCATTCGACAGCCTACGAGCAGTACTTC.

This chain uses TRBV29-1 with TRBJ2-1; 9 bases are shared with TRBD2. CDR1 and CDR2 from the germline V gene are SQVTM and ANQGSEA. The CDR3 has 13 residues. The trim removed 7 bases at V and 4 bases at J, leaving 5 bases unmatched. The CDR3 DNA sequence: TGCAGCGCCGCGGGGGGGCTATACAATGAGCAGTTCTTC. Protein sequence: CSAAGGLYNEQFF.

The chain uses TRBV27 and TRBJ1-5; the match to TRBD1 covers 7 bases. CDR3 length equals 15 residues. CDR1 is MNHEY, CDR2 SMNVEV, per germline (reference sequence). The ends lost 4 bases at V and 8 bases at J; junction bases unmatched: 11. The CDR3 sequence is CASSSSTGRVEPQHF. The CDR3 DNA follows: TGTGCCAGCAGTTCCTCGACAGGGAGAGTGGAGCCCCAGCATTTT.

The CDR3 loop reads CASSSSSFDEQYF. The CDR3 region has the DNA TGTGCCAGCAGTTCTAGCTCGTTCGACGAGCAGTACTTC. V and J are TRBV27 and TRBJ2-7, with D possibly being TRBD2 (5 bases). CDR1 is MNHEY and CDR2 is SMNVEV in the germline V gene (reference sequence). The CDR3 totals 13 residues. V gave up 4 bases and J gave up 5 bases, with 12 bases separating them.

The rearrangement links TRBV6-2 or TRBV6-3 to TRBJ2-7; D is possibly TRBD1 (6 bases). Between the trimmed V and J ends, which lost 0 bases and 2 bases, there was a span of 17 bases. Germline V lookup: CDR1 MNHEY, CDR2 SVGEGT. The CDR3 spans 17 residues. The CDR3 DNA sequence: TGTGCCAGCAGTTACTCCGAAGACCCCGGACAGACCTACGAGCAGTACTTC. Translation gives CASSYSEDPGQTYEQYF.

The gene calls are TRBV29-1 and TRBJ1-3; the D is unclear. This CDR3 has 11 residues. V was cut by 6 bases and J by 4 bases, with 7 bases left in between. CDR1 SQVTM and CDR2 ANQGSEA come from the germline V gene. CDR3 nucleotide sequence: TGCAGCGTCAACTGGGGAAACACCATATATTTT. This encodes CSVNWGNTIYF.

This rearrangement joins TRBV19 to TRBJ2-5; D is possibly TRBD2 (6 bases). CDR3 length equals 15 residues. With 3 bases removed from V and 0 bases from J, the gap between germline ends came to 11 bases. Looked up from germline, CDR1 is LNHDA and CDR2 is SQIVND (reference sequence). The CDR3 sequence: CASSISRGNQETQYF. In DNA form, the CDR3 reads TGTGCCAGTAGTATCAGCCGGGGGAACCAAGAGACCCAGTACTTC.

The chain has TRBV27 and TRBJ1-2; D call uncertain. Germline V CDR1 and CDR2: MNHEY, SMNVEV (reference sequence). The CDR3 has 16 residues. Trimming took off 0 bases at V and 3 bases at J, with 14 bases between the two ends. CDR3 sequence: CASSLSGSPTDYGYTF. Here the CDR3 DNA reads TGTGCCAGCAGTTTATCCGGGAGCCCCACGGACTATGGCTACACCTTC.